This T cell receptor (beta chain) comes out of a study of T cell responses to AZD1222 COVID-19 vaccine (dated by TCRdb to the early 2020s). Describing the broader study: TCR sequencing covered over 230 trial participants: 200 to 220 given two doses of AZD1222 and 26 given two doses of MenACWY control vaccine. Enrollment into the trials was organized by age into subgroups of 18-55, 56-69 and 70-plus years, and those subgroups contained about 150, 27 and 61 TCR-sequenced participants, respectively.

The CDR3 regions of human TCRbeta chains were subjected to immunosequencing. The authors' analysis ran thus. TCRs in the repertoires were matched against a reference library of SARS-CoV-2-specific TCRs that had been generated with the MIRA antigen-specificity platform. Breadth meant the fraction of unique TCRs that were SARS-CoV-2-associated, whereas depth meant the fraction of total T cells that were SARS-CoV-2-associated. Using the MIRA data, each spike-specific TCR was mapped to the spike region that the TCR reacts to and placed in a CD4 or CD8 class. Log10-transformed breadth and depth values were compared by one-way ANOVA with Sidak's multiple comparisons tests. Entries here come from immuneACCESS through TCRdb and include only in-frame sequences with V and J called. Some clones fail to appear in such tables; in the studies checked, an unresolved V gene covers under half of the shortfall, and the cause of the remainder is unknown. That table gives V, J and clone size, and the DNA gave D and trimming. Within this sample are fewer than 200,000 clones, with about 91% of them counted one time only. 4.4% of the sample comes from the top ten.

The CDR3 covers 15 residues, taking in both the cysteine and the phenylalanine. CDR3 DNA is the only sequence kept; it has 45 bases, read in frame from the first base. Trimming takes 0 bases from V and 1 base from J, and the germline ends sit 6 bases apart. According to the germline V gene, CDR1 reads SGHAT and CDR2 reads FQNNGV. With regard to this clone: Its recognized antigen is unknown. No base quality information exists; no much larger clone differs at one position.

The label giving this sample's time point can be read as: baseline before first vaccination. Taken with the paper, the label for treatment or condition translates to: meningococcal conjugate vaccine given as trial control. Samples from vaccinated people were obtained from the UK trials COV001 and COV002, which included a single-blind randomized controlled phase 2/3 trial of AZD1222 (ChAdOx1 nCoV-19) in healthy adults. For TCRbeta chain sequencing, PBMC samples from trial participants were taken at day 0 and at day 28 after the second dose. Study-wide findings and limitations: Because no day 14 peak-response samples were available, the repertoires could be characterized only after the peak T cell response. Participants were mostly white British and included more females than males, and it was suggested by the authors that clonal diversity may have been underestimated. Nearly half of unique spike-specific TCRs reportedly recognized epitopes outside regions mutated in the B.1.351 and B.1.1.7 variants. Vaccine-associated CD4 TCRs spanned the whole spike protein, with dominant responses in regions 160-218 and 743-854. The 56-69-year group was small, and its depth increase did not reach significance, likely because of low power. Conclusions about previously exposed vaccinees were limited because only a handful of AZD1222 recipients were SARS-CoV-2 seropositive at baseline. Spike-specific TCR breadth and depth rose significantly after two AZD1222 doses compared with day 0 and with MenACWY recipients.

The chain uses TRBV11-2 and TRBJ1-4, with the identity of the D gene unclear. The clonotype comes from an adult in good health. The sequences come from peripheral blood, collected on day 0 of MenACWY control vaccination. The bases are TGTGCCAGCAGCTTAGATCGTATAACTAATGAAAAACTGTTTTTT. This encodes CASSLDRITNEKLFF.